One and the same sample provided the 9 T cell receptor beta chains below, sequenced in a study of read filtering for tumor transcriptome and immune sequencing. The library was built from roughly 400 ng RNA with molecular barcoded adaptors for alpha/delta and beta/gamma chains. TCRdb re-analysed the reads in MiXCR, keeping a single row per CDR3 protein. The table records approximately 90,000 distinct CDR3 sequences, 20% to 25% of them present only once. The specimen sequenced was a population of CD138-negative cells sorted from bone marrow. The receptors come from a donor aged 40 or older with multiple myeloma.

This clonotype has a count of ten or more. CDR3 loop: CASSLGGPDNEQFF. CDR3 coding DNA: TGCGCCAGCAGCTTGGGGGGTCCAGACAATGAGCAGTTCTTC. The V gene is TRBV5-1, the J gene TRBJ2-1; D remains unclear. Trimming took 0 bases from V and 5 from J, leaving 9 bases between them. This CDR3 is built from 14 residues. The V gene's germline CDR1 is SGHRS and CDR2 YFSETQ. Drawing the rest from reference TRBV5-1 and TRBJ2-1, the complete variable domain is KAGVTQTPRYLIKTRGQQVTLSCSPISGHRSVSWYQQTPGQGLQFLFEYFSETQRNKGNFPGRFSGRQFSNSRSEMNVSTLELGDSALYLCASSLGGPDNEQFFGPGTRLTVL.

Many counts were recorded for this clonotype. The chain uses TRBV6-1 and TRBJ1-5; TRBD1 might be the D (5 bases). The V gene lost 1 base and the J gene lost 7 bases, with 11 bases spanning the gap. The V gene's germline CDR1 is MNHNS and CDR2 SASEGT. The CDR3 is 14 amino acids. CDR3 DNA: TGTGCCAGCAGTGAAGATGGGGGAAGCCAGCCCCAGCATTTT. Its translation: CASSEDGGSQPQHF.

The J gene is TRBJ2-4, the V gene TRBV29-1; weak D call: TRBD2 (5 bases). Germline values: CDR1 SQVTM, CDR2 ANQGSEA. Trimming took 4 bases from V and 6 from J, leaving 13 bases between them. The CDR3 spans 13 residues. DNA of the CDR3: TGCAGCGTTGCTCCGGGATCCCCAAACATTCAGTACTTC. This sequence encodes CSVAPGSPNIQYF. Full variable domain (remainder filled in from reference TRBV29-1 and TRBJ2-4): SAVISQKPSRDICQRGTSLTIQCQVDSQVTMMFWYRQQPGQSLTLIATANQGSEATYESGFVIDKFPISRPNLTFSTLTVSNMSPEDSSIYLCSVAPGSPNIQYFGAGTRLSVL.

This clonotype was counted only a few times. The CDR3 DNA is TGTGCCAGCAGTTTAAGAGGCTATGGCTACACCTTC. It specifies CASSLRGYGYTF. V usage is TRBV28 and J usage is TRBJ1-2, with D uncertain. The length of the CDR3 is 12 residues. Trimming removed 2 bases at V and 4 bases at J, with 5 bases between. Germline CDR1 and CDR2: MDHEN and SYDVKM.

Remarks on this clonotype: A read error is possible here, since a much larger clone lies one base away. The gene calls are TRBV6-5 and TRBJ2-4; tentatively, D is TRBD2 (6 bases). V was pared by 6 bases and J by 0 bases, with 12 bases between. The CDR3 runs to 15 residues. CDR1 is MNHEY, CDR2 SVGAGI, per germline. CDR3 loop: CASRYGRGAKNIQYF. In nucleotides, the CDR3 is TGTGCCAGCAGATACGGGCGGGGAGCCAAAAACATTCAGTACTTC.

There are many counts of this clonotype. This chain links TRBV27 with TRBJ2-2; no clear D gene. V was clipped by 2 bases and J by 0 bases, with 10 bases between them. Germline CDR1 and CDR2: MNHEY and SMNVEV (reference sequence). This CDR3 is built from 16 residues. CDR3 bases: TGTGCCAGCAGTTTAAGTACAACCGCGAACACCGGGGAGCTGTTTTTT. The encoded protein is CASSLSTTANTGELFF.

In this sample, this clonotype turned up a few times. The chain couples TRBV6-6 to TRBJ1-1; 7 bases map to TRBD1. The germline gives CDR1 MNHNY, CDR2 SVGAGI (reference sequence). The CDR3 spans 16 residues. Trimming cost V 5 bases and J 0 bases; bases outside gene matches: 9. The CDR3 sequence is CASSGGATGLNTEAFF. The DNA for the CDR3 is TGTGCCAGCAGTGGGGGGGCGACAGGGCTGAACACTGAAGCTTTCTTT.

This clonotype was detected once. A read error may explain this, as a much larger clone is one base away. The rearrangement joins TRBV24-1 to TRBJ2-3; perhaps TRBD2 as D (6 bases). The CDR3 loop spans 14 amino acids. Trimming removed 7 bases at V and 5 bases at J, with 15 bases between. Per the germline V gene, CDR1 is KGHDR and CDR2 is SFDVKD. In DNA form, the CDR3 reads TGTGCCACCAGCGGGACTGTTGAAGGAGATACGCAGTATTTT. Translation gives CATSGTVEGDTQYF.

This clonotype appeared a few times. This chain links TRBV28 with TRBJ2-4, with D perhaps TRBD1 or TRBD2 (5 bases each). CDR3 length equals 14 residues. CDR1 and CDR2 from the germline V gene are MDHEN and SYDVKM. The V and J ends lost 5 bases and 1 base respectively, with 9 bases between them. CDR3 coding DNA: TGTGCCAGCAGTGGGGGAGCGGCCAAAAACATTCAGTACTTC. The encoded protein is CASSGGAAKNIQYF.